This TCR beta chain comes out of a study of blood T cell repertoires in COVID-19. About the study: The analysed material was cDNA or gDNA that came from T cells, B-cell-depleted T cells, or PBMCs.

Profiled with immunoSEQ multiplex PCR; TCRdb holds only in-frame clones, not every one. The sample lists over 95,000 clones; around 84% were seen once. CDR1 and CDR2 (germline): SGHDT, YYEEEE. The CDR3 is 14 amino acids. Trimming took 0 bases from V and 1 from J; bases not matched to a gene: 0. This sequence originates from a man aged 35 to 55 with acute or convalescent COVID-19. The rearrangement uses TRBV5-6 and TRBJ1-1; 7 bases map to TRBD1. The sequenced sample was peripheral blood. The CDR3 sequence: CASSLDRGNTEAFF. The DNA for the CDR3 is TGTGCCAGCAGCTTGGACAGGGGGAACACTGAAGCTTTCTTT.